These 10 T cell receptor beta chains came from one sample sequenced in a study of cytomegalovirus exposure and HLA in healthy donors. PCR primers comprised 60 Vbeta and 13 Jbeta primers. The protocol was immunoSEQ multiplex PCR, while the TCRdb copy is restricted to in-frame clones and leaves out a portion. Of about 160,000 clones in the sample, 70% to 90% were seen once. Sequenced sample: PBMCs. These receptor sequences come from a woman aged 18-29 years in good health and CMV-seronegative.

The chain recombines TRBV9 with TRBJ2-2; D is possibly TRBD2 (6 bases). The germline gives CDR1 SGDLS, CDR2 YYNGEE. This CDR3 is built from 14 residues. Between the trimmed V and J ends, which lost 2 bases and 8 bases, there was a span of 13 bases. The CDR3 here is CASSVRAGLGELFF. In nucleotides, the CDR3 is TGTGCCAGCAGCGTCAGGGCGGGATTGGGGGAGCTGTTTTTT.

This chain joins TRBV5-8 and TRBJ2-2, with TRBD2 identical over 7 bases. J gave up 4 bases and V 5 bases, and 14 bases lay outside the gene matches. Germline V lookup: CDR1 SGHTS, CDR2 YDEGEE. This CDR3 contains 17 residues. This CDR3 reads CASSQFTGPGGTGELFF. The DNA for the CDR3 is TGTGCCAGCAGTCAATTTACCGGGCCGGGAGGCACCGGGGAGCTGTTTTTT.

V gene TRBV5-6 combines with J gene TRBJ2-3, with a weak D call TRBD1 (6 bases). Trimming cost V 4 bases and J 3 bases, with 15 bases left between them. Germline V gene sequence: CDR1 SGHDT, CDR2 YYEEEE. The length of the CDR3 is 15 residues. The CDR3 region is CASSPGQKITDTQYF. The CDR3 bases are TGTGCCAGCAGCCCCGGACAGAAAATTACAGATACGCAGTATTTT. The complete variable domain, with remaining parts taken from reference TRBV5-6 and TRBJ2-3, reads DAGVTQSPTHLIKTRGQQVTLRCSPKSGHDTVSWYQQALGQGPQFIFQYYEEEERQRGNFPDRFSGHQFPNYSSELNVNALLLGDSALYLCASSPGQKITDTQYFGPGTRLTVL.

The rearrangement links TRBV7-6 to TRBJ1-4, with TRBD1 matching 8 bases. J lost 6 bases, V lost 5 bases, and 8 bases had no gene match. The CDR3 length is 15 residues. Germline-derived CDR1 and CDR2 are SGHVS and FNYEAQ. The CDR3 loop reads CASSLRQGRDEKLFF. The DNA for the CDR3 is TGTGCCAGCAGCCTGAGACAGGGGCGGGATGAAAAACTGTTTTTT. Variable domain in full (rest from reference TRBV7-6 and TRBJ1-4): GAGVSQSPRYKVTKRGQDVALRCDPISGHVSLYWYRQALGQGPEFLTYFNYEAQQDKSGLPNDRFSAERPEGSISTLTIQRTEQRDSAMYRCASSLRQGRDEKLFFGSGTQLSVL.

The V and J genes are TRBV30 and TRBJ2-6; 7 bases fit TRBD2. Germline-derived CDR1 and CDR2 are GTSNPN and SVGIG (reference sequence). This CDR3 contains 16 residues. Trimming took 2 bases from V and 1 from J; bases not matched to a gene: 5. CDR3 nucleotide sequence: TGTGCCTGGAGTCGGTGGGGGGGGTCTGGGGCCAACGTCCTGACTTTC. This sequence encodes CAWSRWGGSGANVLTF. Based on the CDR3 plus reference TRBV30 and TRBJ2-6, the full variable domain is SQTIHQWPATLVQPVGSPLSLECTVEGTSNPNLYWYRQAAGRGLQLLFYSVGIGQISSEVPQNLSASRPQDRQFILSSKKLLLSDSGFYLCAWSRWGGSGANVLTFGAGSRLTVL.

The chain joins TRBV5-1 to TRBJ1-4, with D tentatively TRBD1 (5 bases). The V and J ends lost 4 bases and 1 base respectively, with 11 bases between them. The CDR3 is 15 residues long. Germline loops: CDR1 SGHRS, CDR2 YFSETQ. In DNA, the CDR3 is TGCGCCAGCAGCGACGACAGAGGAACTAATGAAAAACTGTTTTTT. It yields the protein CASSDDRGTNEKLFF.

This clone was counted between two and nine times. This sequence joins TRBV6-5 and TRBJ2-7, with 9 nucleotides matching TRBD2. J gave up 3 bases and V 0 bases, and 3 bases lay outside the gene matches. Looked up from germline, CDR1 is MNHEY and CDR2 is SVGAGI. The CDR3 totals 15 residues. This chain's CDR3 is CASSYSLSGSYEQYF. The DNA of the CDR3 is TGTGCCAGCAGTTACTCCCTTAGCGGGAGCTACGAGCAGTACTTC.

The chain joins TRBV2 to TRBJ1-2; TRBD1 agrees at 8 bases. The CDR3 has 15 amino acids. With 6 bases clipped from V and 5 bases from J, the junction kept 11 bases outside the gene matches. From germline, CDR1 is SNHLY and CDR2 FYNNEI. The CDR3 DNA reads TGTGCCAGCAGAGACAGGGGCCGGGTAGGGTATGGCTACACCTTC. This encodes CASRDRGRVGYGYTF.

This chain joins TRBV2 and TRBJ1-6; 8 positions agree with TRBD1. The germline V gene encodes CDR1 SNHLY and CDR2 FYNNEI. The junction had 7 bases not matched to a gene; V was cut back by 4 bases and J by 8 bases. The CDR3 consists of 15 residues. The CDR3 nucleotides are TGTGCCAGCAGTGGACTGGACAGGGCGGATTCACCCCTCCACTTT. It is translated as CASSGLDRADSPLHF.

This clone was seen just once. The J gene is TRBJ2-3, the V gene TRBV5-1, with D uncertain. The V end lost 4 bases, the J end lost 3 bases, and 12 bases lay between the germline ends. Germline-derived CDR1 and CDR2 are SGHRS and YFSETQ. There are 14 residues in the CDR3. The CDR3 loop reads CASSPTTGTDTQYF. CDR3 in DNA: TGCGCCAGCAGCCCGACAACTGGGACAGATACGCAGTATTTT.